This T cell receptor (beta chain) derives from a study of shared clonotypes between healthy human individuals. General observations from the study: Clonotype sharing among donors was expected to depend on sequencing depth. For naive CD4 cells, approximately 5% of clonotypes were shared across a handful of donors.

DNA at about 200 ng, tens of thousands of T cell genomes, went into sorted-subset replicate PCRs. This table comes from immunoSEQ multiplex PCR, and its TCRdb copy is limited to in-frame clones, with some not included. The data show around 1.9 million clones, 90% to 95% seen once. A word on this clone: Antigen specificity is unknown.

The CDR3 contains 16 residues. Germline loops: CDR1 SGHRS, CDR2 YFSETQ. J was trimmed by 0 bases and V by 5 bases; bases with no gene match: 9. Positively selected for CCR7, the CD45RO-negative cells used as naive CD8 cells excluded terminally differentiated effector memory CD45RA+ cells. Sequencing input: naive CD8+ T cells from PBMCs. The TCR comes from a man younger than 30 in good health. Some clones in this sample may be carry-over from other donors' samples. The chain is built from TRBV5-1 and TRBJ2-3; TRBD1 aligns across 7 bases. The CDR3 sequence: CASRTGQSYSTDTQYF. CDR3 coding DNA: TGCGCCAGCAGGACAGGGCAGTCCTACAGCACAGATACGCAGTATTTT.